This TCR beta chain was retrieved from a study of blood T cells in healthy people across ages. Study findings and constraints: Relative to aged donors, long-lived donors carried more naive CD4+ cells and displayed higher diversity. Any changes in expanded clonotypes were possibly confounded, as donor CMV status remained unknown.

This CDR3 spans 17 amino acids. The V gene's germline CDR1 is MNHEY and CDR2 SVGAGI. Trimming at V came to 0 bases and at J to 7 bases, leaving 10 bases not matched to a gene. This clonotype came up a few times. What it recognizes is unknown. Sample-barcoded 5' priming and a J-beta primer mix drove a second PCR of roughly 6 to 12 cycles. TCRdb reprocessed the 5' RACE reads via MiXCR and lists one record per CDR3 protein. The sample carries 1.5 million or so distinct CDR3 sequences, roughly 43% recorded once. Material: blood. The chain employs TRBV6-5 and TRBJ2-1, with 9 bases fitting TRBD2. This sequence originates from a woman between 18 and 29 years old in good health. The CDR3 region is CASSYSGGSGGLNEQFF. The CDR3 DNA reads TGTGCCAGCAGTTACTCCGGAGGTAGCGGGGGTTTAAATGAGCAGTTCTTC.